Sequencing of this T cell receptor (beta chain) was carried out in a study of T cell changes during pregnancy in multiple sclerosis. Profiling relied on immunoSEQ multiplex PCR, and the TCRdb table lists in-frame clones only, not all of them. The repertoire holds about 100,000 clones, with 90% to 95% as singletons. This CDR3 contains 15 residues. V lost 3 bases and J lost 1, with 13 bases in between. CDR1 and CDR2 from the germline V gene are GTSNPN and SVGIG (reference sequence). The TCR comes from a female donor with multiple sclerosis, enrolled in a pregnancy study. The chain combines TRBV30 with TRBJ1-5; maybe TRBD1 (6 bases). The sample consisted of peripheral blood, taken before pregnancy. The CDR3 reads CAWRAGQRSNQPQHF. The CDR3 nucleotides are TGTGCCTGGAGGGCCGGACAGAGGAGCAATCAGCCCCAGCATTTT.